The source of this TCR beta chain is a study of blood T cell repertoires in COVID-19. The wider study: Collection of acute and convalescent COVID-19 samples took place in the United States, Italy and Spain. The cDNA or gDNA used as material had been derived from T cells, B-cell-depleted T cells, or PBMCs.

In the authors' workflow: Scientists estimated how many nucleated cells there were by amplifying reference gene primers. Profiling relied on immunoSEQ multiplex PCR, and the TCRdb table lists in-frame clones only, not all of them. V, J and clone size derive from that table, while D and trimming were established from the DNA sequence. The repertoire consists of 18,000 or so clones, with 88% occurring once and the leading ten covering 9.5% to 10%. Germline trimming cut 6 bases from V and 7 bases from J; bases unmatched to any gene: 2. This CDR3 has 12 residues. The germline V gene encodes CDR1 MNHNY and CDR2 SVGAGI (reference sequence).

Material: peripheral blood. The chain couples TRBV6-6 to TRBJ1-5, with TRBD1 matching over 8 bases. The sequence was obtained from a man aged 40-49 years with active COVID-19. CDR3 DNA: TGTGCCAGCAGGACAGGGGACCAGCCCCAGCATTTT. Translated: CASRTGDQPQHF.